A single T cell receptor beta chain is shown here with its context. The antigen it recognizes is unknown. The input lacks base qualities; no much larger clone sits a single base away. CDR1 is given as LNHDA and CDR2 as SQIVND, both from the germline V gene (reference sequence). Measured from the cysteine to the phenylalanine, the CDR3 is 15 residues long. The CDR3 DNA has 45 bases and is translated from base 1. V is trimmed back by 5 bases and J by 2 bases, and the junction contains 6 bases that no gene match accounts for. The data stem from a study of T cells after yellow fever vaccination (dated by TCRdb to about 2019). Notes on the research overall: The SMART-Seq v4 Ultra Low Input RNA kit was used to prepare libraries from fractions with low cell numbers. To follow T-cell clones before and after primary and booster YFV17D yellow fever vaccination, bulk TCR alpha and beta repertoires were sequenced over time. Two healthy male donors made up the cohort, one aged 18 to 29 years and the other aged 30 to 39 years. Blood was collected at multiple timepoints before and after primary and secondary immunization, and bulk PBMC replicates and cell subsets were isolated.

TCRdb names Illumina NovaSeq 6000 as the instrument used. TCR cDNA was synthesized by 5'RACE template switching, through which a universal primer site and unique molecular identifiers were introduced. Priming for cDNA synthesis came from both the TCR alpha and TCR beta constant segments. Library amplification used two PCR steps, and the second PCR step added sample barcodes and sequencing adapters. Sequencing of the libraries was done on either Illumina HiSeq 2500 (2x100 bp) or NovaSeq (2x150 bp). In the authors' own workflow: MIGEC was used to demultiplex reads and collapse the reads into UMI consensus sequences, and MiXCR was used for V(D)J alignment. Using edgeR on replicate PBMC samples, clonotypes were called vaccine-responding if FDR was below 0.01 and the log2 fold change was above 5 up to day 15. Each bulk clonotype received a CD4 or CD8 identity based on whether the sequenced CD4 or CD8 repertoire contained that clonotype at higher abundance. Using fastp at Q25 and MiXCR, TCRdb reprocessed the public reads and kept productive beta chains. Each CDR3 protein gets just one entry, which takes the most common genes and DNA from the rows behind it. The V and J calls and clone size come from TCRdb's table, not from the authors' own analysis. Across this sample there are 130,000 or so distinct CDR3 sequences, with approximately 16% seen only once. The top ten clones comprise 43% of the sample.

The treatment or condition label corresponds to: live attenuated yellow fever vaccine strain. PBMCs were isolated from peripheral blood using a standard Ficoll-Paque protocol. Dynabeads CD4 and CD8 positive selection kits were used to isolate the CD4 and CD8 T-cell fractions. TriZol was used to extract RNA from bulk PBMCs, from CD4 and CD8 fractions, and from dextramer-positive and dextramer-negative fractions. Points the paper makes about the study in general: After the booster, most of the clones that had expanded following primary vaccination were detected again (roughly 97% of CD4 and around 87% of CD8), which suggests that memory was broadly maintained. FACS-sorted repertoires could contain abundant contaminating clonotypes from the bulk population, so computational filtering was required. Because only two donors were included in the study, the extent to which the findings can be generalized is limited. The secondary T-cell response was found to be weaker but faster than the primary response, with a peak reached on day 5 rather than on day 15. A small fraction of clonotypes appeared in both the CD4 and CD8 compartments, likely as a result of convergent recombination.

The sample here was CD8+ T cells sorted from PBMCs, taken 5 days after the yellow fever booster vaccination. The rearranged chain carries TRBV19 and TRBJ2-7; 10 central bases correspond to TRBD2. This receptor was obtained from a man aged 18 to 30 who received the YFV17D yellow fever vaccine. At the DNA level, the sequence is TGTGCCAGTAGTCTAACTAGCGGGATGACCTACGAGCAGTACTTC. Translated, it reads CASSLTSGMTYEQYF.